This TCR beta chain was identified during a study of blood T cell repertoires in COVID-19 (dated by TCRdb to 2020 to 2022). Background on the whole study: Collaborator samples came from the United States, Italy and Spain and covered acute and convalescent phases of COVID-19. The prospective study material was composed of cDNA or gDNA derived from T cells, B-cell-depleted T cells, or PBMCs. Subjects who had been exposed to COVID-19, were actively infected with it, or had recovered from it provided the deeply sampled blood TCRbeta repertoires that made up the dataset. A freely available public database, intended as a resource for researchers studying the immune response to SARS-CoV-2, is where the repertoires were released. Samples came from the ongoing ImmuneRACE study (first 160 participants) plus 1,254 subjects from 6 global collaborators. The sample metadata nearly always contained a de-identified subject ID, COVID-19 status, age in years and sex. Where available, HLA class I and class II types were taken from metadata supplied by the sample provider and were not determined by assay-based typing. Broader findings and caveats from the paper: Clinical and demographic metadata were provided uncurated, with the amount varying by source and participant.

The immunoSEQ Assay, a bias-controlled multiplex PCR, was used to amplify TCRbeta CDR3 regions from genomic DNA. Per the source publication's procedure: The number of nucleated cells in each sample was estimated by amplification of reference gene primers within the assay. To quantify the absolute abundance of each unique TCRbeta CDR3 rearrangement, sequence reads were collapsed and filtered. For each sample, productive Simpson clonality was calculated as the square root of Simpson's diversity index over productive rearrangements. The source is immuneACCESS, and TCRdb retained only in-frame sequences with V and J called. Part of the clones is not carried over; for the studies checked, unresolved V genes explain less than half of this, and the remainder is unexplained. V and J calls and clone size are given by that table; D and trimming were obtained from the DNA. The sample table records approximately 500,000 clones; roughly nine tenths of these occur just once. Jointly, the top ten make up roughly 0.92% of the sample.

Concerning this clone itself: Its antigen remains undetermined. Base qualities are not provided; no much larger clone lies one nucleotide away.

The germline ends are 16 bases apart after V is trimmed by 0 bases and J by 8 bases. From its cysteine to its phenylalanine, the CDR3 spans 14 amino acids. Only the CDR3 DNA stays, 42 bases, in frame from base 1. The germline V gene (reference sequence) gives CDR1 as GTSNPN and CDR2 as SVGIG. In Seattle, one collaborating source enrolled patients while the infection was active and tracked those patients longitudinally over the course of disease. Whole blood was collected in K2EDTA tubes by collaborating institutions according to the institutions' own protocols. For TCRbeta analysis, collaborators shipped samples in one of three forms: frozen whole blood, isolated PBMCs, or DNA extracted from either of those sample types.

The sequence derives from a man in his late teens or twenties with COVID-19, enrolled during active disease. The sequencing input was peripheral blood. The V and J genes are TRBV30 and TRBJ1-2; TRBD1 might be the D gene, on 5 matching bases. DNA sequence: TGTGCCTGGAGTGTCACGACAGTCCCTCAGGGCTACACCTTC. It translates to CAWSVTTVPQGYTF.